The present TCR beta chain was sequenced within a study of OX40 agonist ivuxolimab in advanced cancers. Overall study context: Every patient in dose escalation had hepatocellular carcinoma, melanoma, renal cell or head and neck cancer.

Produced via immunoSEQ multiplex PCR; TCRdb's table is partial and in-frame only. The sample holds 60,000 to 65,000 clones, around 93% seen once. Germline CDR1 LNHDA, CDR2 SQIVND (reference sequence). The V end was cut by 7 bases, the J end by 6 bases, with 7 bases between. There are 11 residues in the CDR3. The TCR comes from an adult with an advanced solid tumor such as melanoma, head and neck, liver or kidney cancer. Material: CD4+ or CD8+ T cells sorted from blood, obtained in a trial of the OX40 agonist ivuxolimab. The chain combines TRBV19 with TRBJ2-1; D call uncertain. In DNA form, the CDR3 reads TGTGCCAGTAACGGCGGCAATGAGCAGTTCTTC. Translation gives CASNGGNEQFF. The full variable domain, its missing parts supplied by reference TRBV19 and TRBJ2-1, is DGGITQSPKYLFRKEGQNVTLSCEQNLNHDAMYWYRQDPGQGLRLIYYSQIVNDFQKGDIAEGYSVSREKKESFPLTVTSAQKNPTAFYLCASNGGNEQFFGPGTRLTVL.